Each of the 30 T cell receptor beta chains below was sequenced from the same sample in a study of blood T cell repertoires in COVID-19. Generated by immunoSEQ multiplex PCR, the TCRdb table keeps only in-frame clones and is missing some. The table has 93,000 or so clones, approximately 80% seen once. Sequencing input: peripheral blood. These receptors were obtained from a human donor in a cohort sampled during active COVID-19.

The chain employs TRBV11-2 and TRBJ2-2; tentatively, D is TRBD2 (7 bases). This CDR3 spans 16 amino acids. Trimming took 4 bases from V and 0 from J, leaving 12 bases between them. Per germline, CDR1 SGHAT and CDR2 FQNNGV. The CDR3 region has the DNA TGTGCCAGCAGCTCCGGGGGGCACGCGAACACCGGGGAGCTGTTTTTT. Translation gives CASSSGGHANTGELFF.

The V call is TRBV30, the J call TRBJ2-3; 8 nucleotides align to TRBD1. This CDR3 is 16 amino acids long. The V gene end was trimmed by 5 bases and the J gene end by 3 bases; junction bases not matched to a gene: 13. Per germline, CDR1 GTSNPN and CDR2 SVGIG (reference sequence). The CDR3 sequence: CAWGLKGQGATDTQYF. Here the CDR3 DNA reads TGTGCCTGGGGCCTAAAAGGACAGGGAGCTACAGATACGCAGTATTTT.

This chain connects TRBV7-9 to TRBJ1-6; D gene ambiguous. CDR1 is SEHNR and CDR2 is FQNEAQ in the germline V gene (reference sequence). The CDR3 loop spans 13 amino acids. The V and J ends lost 7 bases and 9 bases respectively, with 13 bases between them. CDR3 sequence (DNA): TGTGCCAGCACCATCGATCAGTTTTCACCCCTCCACTTT. This codes for CASTIDQFSPLHF.

The chain recombines TRBV28 with TRBJ2-2, with 12 bases fitting TRBD2. The trim removed 6 bases at V and 7 bases at J, leaving 6 bases unmatched. Germline V gene data show CDR1 as MDHEN and CDR2 as SYDVKM. The CDR3 has 15 amino acids. The CDR3 loop is CASSQTSGGVGELFF. CDR3 DNA sequence: TGTGCCAGCAGCCAGACTAGCGGGGGTGTCGGGGAGCTGTTTTTT.

This clone turned up a few times. The chain joins TRBV5-1 to TRBJ2-5; D perhaps matches TRBD2 (5 bases). The CDR3 totals 15 residues. CDR1 and CDR2 from the germline V gene are SGHRS and YFSETQ. Trimming pared 2 bases from V and 4 bases from J, leaving 15 bases between. For the CDR3, the DNA is TGCGCCAGCAGCTTATCCCCGACTAATATAGAGACCCAGTACTTC. Its translation is CASSLSPTNIETQYF.

CDR3 bases: TGTGCCAGCAGCCCAGTCACGGGAGCCGCAGAGACCCAGTACTTC. It translates to CASSPVTGAAETQYF. J is TRBJ2-5 and V is TRBV3-1 (or the pseudogene TRBV3-2); D possibly corresponds to TRBD2 (6 bases). Germline-derived CDR1 and CDR2 are LGHDT and YNNKEL (reference sequence). The CDR3 has 15 residues. V gave up 4 bases and J gave up 4 bases, with 16 bases separating them.

The CDR3: CASSGQKYTEAFF. Here the CDR3 DNA reads TGTGCCAGCAGCGGACAGAAGTACACTGAAGCTTTCTTT. J is TRBJ1-1 and V is TRBV5-4, with TRBD1 as a possible D gene (6 bases). CDR1 and CDR2 from the germline V gene are SGHNT and YYREEE (reference sequence). The CDR3 consists of 13 residues. Between the trimmed V and J ends, which lost 4 bases and 3 bases, there was a span of 10 bases.

This clone was detected a few times. V usage is TRBV19 and J usage is TRBJ1-3; D perhaps matches TRBD1 (5 bases). Trimming removed 11 bases at V and 0 bases at J, with 8 bases between. Germline CDR1 and CDR2: LNHDA and SQIVND (reference sequence). The CDR3 loop spans 12 amino acids. CDR3 in amino acids: CAAQGSGNTIYF. The CDR3 DNA is TGTGCCGCTCAGGGCTCTGGAAACACCATATATTTT.

V is TRBV7-3 and J is TRBJ2-7, with 11 positions matching TRBD2. This CDR3 spans 15 amino acids. CDR1 and CDR2 (germline): SGHTA, FQGTGA. J lost 4 bases, V lost 5 bases, and 7 bases had no gene match. This CDR3 reads CASSLSGGAKYEQYF. The CDR3 DNA follows: TGTGCCAGCAGCCTTAGCGGGGGGGCCAAGTACGAGCAGTACTTC.

The chain employs TRBV6-5 and TRBJ1-6, with 8 bases that match TRBD1. This CDR3 is 16 amino acids long. Germline lookup yields CDR1 MNHEY and CDR2 SVGAGI. J was trimmed by 9 bases and V by 3 bases; bases with no gene match: 10. The CDR3 protein is CASSYQGARSGSPLHF. CDR3 coding DNA: TGTGCCAGCAGTTATCAGGGGGCGCGATCAGGTTCACCCCTCCACTTT.

A few counts support this clone. The V gene is TRBV9, the J gene TRBJ2-7, with D tentatively TRBD1 (6 bases). The CDR3 is 16 residues long. The V end lost 0 bases, the J end lost 6 bases, and 19 bases lay between the germline ends. Per the germline V gene, CDR1 is SGDLS and CDR2 is YYNGEE. The CDR3 protein is CASSVDGSGVAREQYF. The CDR3 DNA is TGTGCCAGCAGCGTAGATGGGTCAGGGGTGGCGCGCGAGCAGTACTTC.

The chain joins TRBV12-3 or TRBV12-4 to TRBJ2-7, with a tentative D call TRBD1 (6 bases). V lost 6 bases to trimming and J lost 6 bases, with 15 bases between them. This CDR3 has 13 residues. The CDR3 sequence is CASSSGHRGEQYF. The CDR3 nucleotides are TGTGCCAGCAGCTCGGGACACCGTGGCGAGCAGTACTTC.

V usage is TRBV27 and J usage is TRBJ1-6; 7 nucleotides align to TRBD1. CDR3 length: 17 amino acids. Germline-derived CDR1 and CDR2 are MNHEY and SMNVEV (reference sequence). V was pared by 0 bases and J by 8 bases, with 10 bases of the junction left unmatched. Written as DNA, the CDR3 is TGTGCCAGCAGTTTATCCACCATTGGGACAGTTTATTCACCCCTCCACTTT. Protein product: CASSLSTIGTVYSPLHF.

The chain couples TRBV19 to TRBJ1-1; 9 bases align to TRBD1. The CDR3 extends over 14 amino acids. Germline V gene sequence: CDR1 LNHDA, CDR2 SQIVND (reference sequence). J lost 4 bases, V lost 5 bases, and 5 bases had no gene match. The CDR3 region has the DNA TGTGCCAGTAGTCCACAGGGGGCTAGCACTGAAGCTTTCTTT. Translating it yields CASSPQGASTEAFF.

The chain combines TRBV7-6 with TRBJ1-4; D ambiguous. CDR1 is SGHVS and CDR2 is FNYEAQ in the germline V gene. This CDR3 comprises 15 residues. V gave up 1 base and J gave up 0 bases, with 6 bases separating them. CDR3 amino acids: CASSLGGPTNEKLFF. The DNA for the CDR3 is TGTGCCAGCAGCTTAGGTGGGCCAACTAATGAAAAACTGTTTTTT.

This clone was picked up a small number of times. This rearrangement joins TRBV6-6 to TRBJ2-7; D ambiguous. This CDR3 is 15 amino acids long. CDR1 and CDR2 (germline): MNHNY, SVGAGI (reference sequence). Trimming took 2 bases from V and 0 from J, leaving 11 bases between them. Here the CDR3 reads CASSYDPRSSYEQYF. The CDR3 DNA follows: TGTGCCAGCAGTTACGACCCAAGGAGCTCCTACGAGCAGTACTTC.

This clone was counted only a few times. The V and J genes are TRBV19 and TRBJ1-1; 7 nucleotides agree with TRBD1. Germline CDR1 and CDR2: LNHDA and SQIVND (reference sequence). The CDR3 extends over 14 amino acids. The CDR3 bases are TGTGCTTGTAAACTAACAGGGGTGAACACTGAAGCTTTCTTT. Translated: CACKLTGVNTEAFF.

This rearrangement joins TRBV19 to TRBJ1-1; 7 nucleotides align to TRBD1. The CDR3 spans 16 residues. V lost 5 bases to trimming and J lost 0 bases; unmatched junction nucleotides: 9. CDR1 and CDR2 from the germline V gene are LNHDA and SQIVND (reference sequence). CDR3 coding DNA: TGTGCCAGTAGTCCCCGGACAGGTGGGATGAACACTGAAGCTTTCTTT. Amino acid sequence: CASSPRTGGMNTEAFF.

V usage is TRBV4-3 and J usage is TRBJ1-2, with D possibly TRBD1 on 6 matching bases. Germline CDR1 and CDR2: LGHNA and YSLEER. V was cut by 0 bases and J by 5 bases, with 13 bases left in between. The CDR3 is 15 amino acids. CDR3 residues: CASSQDVGARYGYTF. The CDR3 nucleotides read TGCGCCAGCAGCCAAGATGTGGGGGCTCGGTATGGCTACACCTTC.

The J gene is TRBJ1-5, the V gene TRBV19; 9 nucleotides match TRBD1. This CDR3 has 17 residues. The junction had 7 bases not matched to a gene; V was cut back by 3 bases and J by 1 base. Germline lookup yields CDR1 LNHDA and CDR2 SQIVND (reference sequence). The CDR3 here is CASSITQGAQSNQPQHF. DNA for the CDR3: TGTGCCAGTAGTATCACACAGGGGGCGCAAAGCAATCAGCCCCAGCATTTT.

This chain joins TRBV6-5 and TRBJ2-7; a weak D match, TRBD1 (5 bases). The V end lost 6 bases, the J end lost 6 bases, and 21 bases lay between the germline ends. This CDR3 has 15 amino acids. The germline V gene has CDR1 MNHEY and CDR2 SVGAGI. The CDR3 protein is CASRGPHRTSGEQYF. CDR3 in DNA: TGTGCCAGCAGGGGGCCTCACCGGACGTCTGGCGAGCAGTACTTC.

The rearrangement joins TRBV5-1 to TRBJ2-2; 8 bases match TRBD2. The CDR3 covers 15 residues. The germline V gene encodes CDR1 SGHRS and CDR2 YFSETQ. Trimming at V came to 2 bases and at J to 4 bases, leaving 4 bases not matched to a gene. CDR3 DNA: TGCGCCAGCAGCTTTAGCGGGGCTAGCACCGGGGAGCTGTTTTTT. This gives the protein CASSFSGASTGELFF.

The chain employs TRBV15 and TRBJ1-1; D gene unclear. V was shortened by 0 bases and J by 0 bases, with 5 bases between the two germline ends. The length of the CDR3 is 14 residues. Germline CDR1 is LNHNV and CDR2 is YYDKDF (reference sequence). The CDR3 spells CATSRDPMNTEAFF. Written as DNA, the CDR3 is TGTGCCACCAGCAGAGACCCCATGAACACTGAAGCTTTCTTT. The full variable domain, its missing parts supplied by reference TRBV15 and TRBJ1-1, is DAMVIQNPRYQVTQFGKPVTLSCSQTLNHNVMYWYQQKSSQAPKLLFHYYDKDFNNEADTPDNFQSRRPNTSFCFLDIRSPGLGDTAMYLCATSRDPMNTEAFFGQGTRLTVV.

This chain connects TRBV5-4 to TRBJ2-5, with 11 bases fitting TRBD2. V was clipped by 0 bases and J by 2 bases; unmatched bases: 6. CDR1 SGHNT and CDR2 YYREEE come from the germline V gene (reference sequence). The CDR3 extends over 17 amino acids. CDR3 in amino acids: CASSLGLAGGMQETQYF. The CDR3 nucleotides are TGTGCCAGCAGCTTGGGGCTAGCGGGGGGCATGCAAGAGACCCAGTACTTC. The full variable domain, its missing parts supplied by reference TRBV5-4 and TRBJ2-5, is ETGVTQSPTHLIKTRGQQVTLRCSSQSGHNTVSWYQQALGQGPQFIFQYYREEENGRGNFPPRFSGLQFPNYSSELNVNALELDDSALYLCASSLGLAGGMQETQYFGPGTRLLVL.

The rearrangement links TRBV9 to TRBJ2-7, with TRBD1 matching over 7 bases. Trimming cost V 3 bases and J 4 bases; bases outside gene matches: 10. The germline V gene encodes CDR1 SGDLS and CDR2 YYNGEE. The CDR3 consists of 15 residues. As DNA, the CDR3 is TGTGCCAGCAGCGCCCGACAGGGCCCCCCATACGAGCAGTACTTC. Its translation: CASSARQGPPYEQYF.

The V call is TRBV7-3, the J call TRBJ1-6; possible D gene TRBD1, 5 bases. This CDR3 contains 14 residues. V shed 5 bases and J shed 7 bases, with 12 bases lying between them. Looked up from germline, CDR1 is SGHTA and CDR2 is FQGTGA. The CDR3 is CASSQGQGNSPLHF. The CDR3 nucleotides are TGTGCCAGCAGCCAAGGACAAGGGAATTCACCCCTCCACTTT. Supplemented by reference TRBV7-3 and TRBJ1-6, the full variable domain reads GAGVSQTPSNKVTEKGKYVELRCDPISGHTALYWYRQSLGQGPEFLIYFQGTGAADDSGLPNDRFFAVRPEGSVSTLKIQRTERGDSAVYLCASSQGQGNSPLHFGNGTRLTVT.

This chain joins TRBV3-1 (or the pseudogene TRBV3-2) and TRBJ2-7; 14 positions agree with TRBD2. This CDR3 contains 19 residues. Trimming at V came to 3 bases and at J to 3 bases, leaving 13 bases not matched to a gene. In germline, CDR1 is LGHDT, CDR2 YNNKEL (reference sequence). CDR3 in DNA: TGTGCCAGCAGCCATCACCACGGACTAGCGGGGGGCTCCGGCTACGAGCAGTACTTC. It specifies CASSHHHGLAGGSGYEQYF.

The chain links TRBV6-5 to TRBJ2-5; 12 bases are a match to TRBD2. Per germline, CDR1 MNHEY and CDR2 SVGAGI. With V trimmed by 7 bases and J by 0 bases, 3 bases remained unmatched. The CDR3 loop spans 15 amino acids. CDR3 protein: CASNRLAGDQETQYF. In nucleotides, the CDR3 is TGTGCCAGCAACCGACTAGCGGGAGACCAAGAGACCCAGTACTTC.

The chain uses TRBV2 and TRBJ1-1; 7 bases are a match to TRBD1. J lost 7 bases, V lost 6 bases, and 5 bases had no gene match. The CDR3 covers 12 residues. The germline CDR1 and CDR2 sequences are SNHLY and FYNNEI. CDR3 region: CASRGTESEAFF. CDR3 nucleotides: TGTGCCAGCAGGGGGACAGAAAGTGAAGCTTTCTTT.

V usage is TRBV19 and J usage is TRBJ2-5; 7 bases line up with TRBD2. Unmatched junction bases numbered 7, after V lost 8 bases and J lost 4 bases. The CDR3 is 13 residues long. CDR1 is LNHDA, CDR2 SQIVND, per germline (reference sequence). The chain's CDR3 is CASAGGRAETQYF. In DNA, the CDR3 is TGTGCCAGTGCCGGGGGGAGGGCAGAGACCCAGTACTTC.